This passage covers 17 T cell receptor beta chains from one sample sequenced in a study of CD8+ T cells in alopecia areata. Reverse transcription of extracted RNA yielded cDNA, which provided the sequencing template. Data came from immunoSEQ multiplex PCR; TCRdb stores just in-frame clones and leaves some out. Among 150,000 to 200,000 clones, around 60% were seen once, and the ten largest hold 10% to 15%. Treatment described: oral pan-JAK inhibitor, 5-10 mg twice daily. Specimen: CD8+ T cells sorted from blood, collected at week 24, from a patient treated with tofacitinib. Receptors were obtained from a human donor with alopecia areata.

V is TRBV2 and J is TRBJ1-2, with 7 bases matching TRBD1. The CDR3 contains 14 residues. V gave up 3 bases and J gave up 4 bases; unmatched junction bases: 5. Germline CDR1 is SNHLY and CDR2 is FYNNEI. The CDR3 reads CASSESGGGYGYTF. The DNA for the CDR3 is TGTGCCAGCAGTGAGTCAGGGGGTGGCTATGGCTACACCTTC.

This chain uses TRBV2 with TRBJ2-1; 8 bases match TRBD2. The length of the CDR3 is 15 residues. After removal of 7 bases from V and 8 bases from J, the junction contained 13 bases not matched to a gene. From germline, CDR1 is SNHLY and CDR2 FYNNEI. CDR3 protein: CASMSLADPNDEQFF. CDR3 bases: TGTGCCAGCATGTCACTAGCGGACCCTAACGATGAGCAGTTCTTC.

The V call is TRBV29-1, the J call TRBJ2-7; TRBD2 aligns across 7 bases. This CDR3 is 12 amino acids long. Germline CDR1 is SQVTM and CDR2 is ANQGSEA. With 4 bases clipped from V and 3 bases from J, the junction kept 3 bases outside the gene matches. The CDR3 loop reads CSVGGEGYEQYF. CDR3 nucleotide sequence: TGCAGCGTTGGAGGGGAGGGCTACGAGCAGTACTTC.

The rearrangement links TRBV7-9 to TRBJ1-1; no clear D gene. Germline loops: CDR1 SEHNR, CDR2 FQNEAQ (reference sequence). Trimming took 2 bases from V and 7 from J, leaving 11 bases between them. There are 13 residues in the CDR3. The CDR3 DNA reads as TGTGCCAGCAGCTTACAGGAGGATATTGAAGCTTTCTTT. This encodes CASSLQEDIEAFF.

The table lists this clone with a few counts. CDR3 nucleotides: TGTGCCAGCAGCCCCCGACAGGGGGTTGAAGCTTTCTTT. Its translation: CASSPRQGVEAFF. The chain carries TRBV7-9 and TRBJ1-1; 9 bases are a match to TRBD1. The germline V gene encodes CDR1 SEHNR and CDR2 FQNEAQ (reference sequence). This CDR3 is 13 amino acids long. V was pared by 5 bases and J by 7 bases, with 5 bases of the junction left unmatched.

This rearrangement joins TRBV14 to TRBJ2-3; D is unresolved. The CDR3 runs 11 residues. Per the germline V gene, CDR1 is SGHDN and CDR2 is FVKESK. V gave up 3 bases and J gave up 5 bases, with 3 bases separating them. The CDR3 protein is CASSHKDTQYF. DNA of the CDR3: TGTGCCAGCAGCCATAAAGATACGCAGTATTTT. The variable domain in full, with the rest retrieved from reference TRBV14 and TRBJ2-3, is EAGVTQFPSHSVIEKGQTVTLRCDPISGHDNLYWYRRVMGKEIKFLLHFVKESKQDESGMPNNRFLAERTGGTYSTLKVQPAELEDSGVYFCASSHKDTQYFGPGTRLTVL.

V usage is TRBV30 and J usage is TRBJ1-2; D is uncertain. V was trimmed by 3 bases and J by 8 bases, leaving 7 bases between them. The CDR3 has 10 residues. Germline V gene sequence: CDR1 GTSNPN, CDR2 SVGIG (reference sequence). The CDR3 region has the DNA TGTGCCTGGAGCGGAGAGGGCTACACCTTC. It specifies CAWSGEGYTF.

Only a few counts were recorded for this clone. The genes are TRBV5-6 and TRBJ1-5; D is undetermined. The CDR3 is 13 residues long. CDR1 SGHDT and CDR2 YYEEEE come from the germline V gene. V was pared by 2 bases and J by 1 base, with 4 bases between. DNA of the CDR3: TGTGCCAGCAGCTTCCAGAGCAATCAGCCCCAGCATTTT. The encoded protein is CASSFQSNQPQHF.

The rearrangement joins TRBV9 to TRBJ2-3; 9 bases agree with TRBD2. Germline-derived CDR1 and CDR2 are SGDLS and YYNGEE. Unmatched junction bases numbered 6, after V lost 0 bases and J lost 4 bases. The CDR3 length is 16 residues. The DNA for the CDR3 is TGTGCCAGCAGCGTAGAATGGACTAGCGAAGCAGATACGCAGTATTTT. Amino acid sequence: CASSVEWTSEADTQYF.

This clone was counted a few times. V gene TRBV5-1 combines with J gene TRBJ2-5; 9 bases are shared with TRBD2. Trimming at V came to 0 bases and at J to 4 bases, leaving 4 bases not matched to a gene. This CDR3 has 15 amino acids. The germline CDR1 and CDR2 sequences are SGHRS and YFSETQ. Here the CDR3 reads CASSLGAGGRETQYF. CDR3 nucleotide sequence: TGCGCCAGCAGCTTGGGCGCGGGGGGGCGAGAGACCCAGTACTTC.

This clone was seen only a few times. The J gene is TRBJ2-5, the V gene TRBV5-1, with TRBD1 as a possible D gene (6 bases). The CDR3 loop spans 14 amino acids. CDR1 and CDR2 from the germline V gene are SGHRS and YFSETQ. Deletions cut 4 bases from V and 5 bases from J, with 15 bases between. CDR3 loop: CASSTTGPTETQYF. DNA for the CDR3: TGCGCCAGCAGCACGACAGGTCCAACGGAGACCCAGTACTTC.

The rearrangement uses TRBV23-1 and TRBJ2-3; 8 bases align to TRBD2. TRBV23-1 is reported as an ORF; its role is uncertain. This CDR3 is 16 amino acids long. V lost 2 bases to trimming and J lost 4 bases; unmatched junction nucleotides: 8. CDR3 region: CASSQPGGGFPDTQYF. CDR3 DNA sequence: TGCGCCAGCAGTCAACCGGGGGGGGGTTTCCCAGATACGCAGTATTTT.

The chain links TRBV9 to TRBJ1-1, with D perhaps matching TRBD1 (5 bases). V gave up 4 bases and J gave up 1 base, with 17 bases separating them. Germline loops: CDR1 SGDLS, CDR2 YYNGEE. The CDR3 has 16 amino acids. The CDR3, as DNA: TGTGCCAGCAGCCCTGGGGAGGGGATGGGGAACACTGAAGCTTTCTTT. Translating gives CASSPGEGMGNTEAFF.

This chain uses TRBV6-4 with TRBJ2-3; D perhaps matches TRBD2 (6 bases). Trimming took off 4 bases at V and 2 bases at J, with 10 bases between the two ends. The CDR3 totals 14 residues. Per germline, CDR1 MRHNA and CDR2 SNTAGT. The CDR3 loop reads CASSGSGDTDTQYF. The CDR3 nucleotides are TGTGCCAGCAGTGGTTCGGGGGACACAGATACGCAGTATTTT.

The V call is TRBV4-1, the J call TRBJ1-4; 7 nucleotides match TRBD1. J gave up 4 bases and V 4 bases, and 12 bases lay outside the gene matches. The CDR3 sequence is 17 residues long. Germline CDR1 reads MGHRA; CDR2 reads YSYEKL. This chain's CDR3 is CASSPVFRTGFNEKLFF. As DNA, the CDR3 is TGCGCCAGCAGCCCGGTCTTCCGGACAGGATTTAATGAAAAACTGTTTTTT.

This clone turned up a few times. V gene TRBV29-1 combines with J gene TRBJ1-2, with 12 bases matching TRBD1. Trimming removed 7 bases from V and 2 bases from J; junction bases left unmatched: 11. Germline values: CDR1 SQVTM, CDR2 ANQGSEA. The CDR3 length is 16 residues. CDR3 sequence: CSAPGQGASGNYGYTF. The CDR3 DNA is TGCAGCGCTCCGGGACAGGGGGCGTCGGGCAACTATGGCTACACCTTC.

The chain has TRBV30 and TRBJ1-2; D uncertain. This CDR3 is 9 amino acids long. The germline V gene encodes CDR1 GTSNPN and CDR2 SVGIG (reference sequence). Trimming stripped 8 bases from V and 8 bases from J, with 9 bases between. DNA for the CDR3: TGTGCCATGGACGGGGGCTACACCTTC. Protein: CAMDGGYTF.